Described below is a single TCR beta chain sequence and its context. Its antigen is not identified. The treatment here: oral pan-JAK inhibitor, 5-10 mg twice daily. Both peripheral blood and punch biopsies of lesional scalp skin were obtained from patients who had alopecia areata. Sorting of CD4+ and CD8+ T cells was performed on PBMCs. This sample was taken from a study of CD8+ T cells in alopecia areata. Overall study context: Among treated patients, oral tofacitinib was administered at 5 to 10 mg twice daily.

Overall study findings and caveats: Sequence data from scalp samples additionally include resident alphabeta T cells of normal skin.

This CDR3 is built from 12 residues. Deletions cut 3 bases from V and 10 bases from J, with 10 bases between. The germline V gene has CDR1 GTSNPN and CDR2 SVGIG (reference sequence). As the sequencing template, cDNA was produced by extracting RNA and reverse transcribing it. Sequenced by immunoSEQ multiplex PCR; TCRdb stores in-frame clones only, minus some. This table holds 200,000 to 250,000 clones, roughly 64% found once. The origin of this receptor is a human donor with alopecia areata. The sample consisted of CD4+ T cells sorted from blood, taken at week 4, from a patient treated with tofacitinib. The gene calls are TRBV30 and TRBJ1-6, with D unclear. The DNA for the CDR3 is TGTGCCTGGAGCGCCCCGGGGTCACCCCTCCACTTT. Translated: CAWSAPGSPLHF.